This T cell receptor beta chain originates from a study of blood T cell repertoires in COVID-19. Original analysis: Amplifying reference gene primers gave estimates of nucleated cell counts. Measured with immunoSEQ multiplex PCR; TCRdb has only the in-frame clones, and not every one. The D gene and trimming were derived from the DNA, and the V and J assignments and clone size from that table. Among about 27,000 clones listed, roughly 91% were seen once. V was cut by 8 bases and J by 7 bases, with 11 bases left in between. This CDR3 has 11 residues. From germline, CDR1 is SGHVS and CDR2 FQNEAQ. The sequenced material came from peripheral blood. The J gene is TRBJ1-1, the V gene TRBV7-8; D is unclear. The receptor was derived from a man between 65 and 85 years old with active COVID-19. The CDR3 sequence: CASERVIEAFF. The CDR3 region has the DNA TGTGCCAGCGAACGCGTAATTGAAGCTTTCTTT.